This T cell receptor beta chain was captured in a study of radiotherapy plus CTLA-4 blockade in lung cancer. About the study: Objective response rate was around 19%; disease control rate, around 31%. Points from the study as a whole: Radiotherapy was combined with ipilimumab, and tumor-derived TCR clones then expanded in blood. Interferon-beta and early blood T cell clone dynamics reportedly predicted response best.

Data came from immunoSEQ multiplex PCR; TCRdb stores just in-frame clones and leaves some out. The repertoire includes tens of thousands of clones, under 90% of them detected once, and more than 0.75% sits in the top ten. Those with chemo-refractory metastatic non-small-cell lung cancer were treated with focal radiation combined with CTLA-4 blockade using ipilimumab. Unmatched junction bases numbered 12, after V lost 6 bases and J lost 7 bases. CDR3 length: 15 residues. Germline values: CDR1 LNHDA, CDR2 SQIVND (reference sequence). Worth noting for this clone: Its specificity is unknown.

The sequence was collected from a human donor with non-small cell lung cancer who had stable disease on radiotherapy plus ipilimumab. This chain joins TRBV19 and TRBJ2-7, with 10 bases that match TRBD1. This sample comprised peripheral blood, obtained from a patient treated with radiotherapy plus ipilimumab. The CDR3 reads CASRPPGTGEREQYF. In DNA form, the CDR3 reads TGTGCCAGTAGACCTCCCGGGACAGGGGAGAGGGAGCAGTACTTC.